A selection of T cell receptor beta chains follows, all from one sample in a study of CD8 T cells in Susac syndrome. Each CDR3 protein gets one entry after TCRdb re-called the immunoSEQ multiplex PCR reads with MiXCR. Of hundreds of thousands of distinct CDR3 sequences in the sample, 93% were seen once. The material sequenced was CD4+ T cells from PBMCs. These receptor sequences come from a human donor with multiple sclerosis. Each CDR3 is given with its conserved first and last residue. A D gene is named only where the DNA matches it firmly. Some rows have no size entry. The others give once, few or many, or a class for an expanded clone.

clone_size j_call d_call v_call cdr3_aa cdr3_nt
NA TRBJ2-1 TRBD2 TRBV7-9 CASSPTSGRAYEQFF TGTGCCAGCAGCCCGACTAGCGGGAGGGCGTATGAGCAGTTCTTC
NA TRBJ2-7 TRBD2 TRBV20-1 CSARGLAGASSYEQYF TGCAGTGCTAGAGGGCTAGCGGGGGCAAGCTCCTACGAGCAGTACTTC
NA TRBJ2-7 TRBD1 TRBV6-2/TRBV6-3 CASRPTTGSEQYF TGTGCCAGCAGACCTACGACAGGGAGCGAGCAGTACTTC
NA TRBJ2-2 NA TRBV7-8 CASSLWGGPVDTGELFF TGTGCCAGCAGCTTATGGGGGGGGCCCGTGGACACCGGGGAGCTGTTTTTT
once TRBJ1-1 TRBD1 TRBV5-1 CASSPGTGGTTEAFF TGCGCCAGCAGCCCCGGGACAGGGGGGACAACTGAAGCTTTCTTT
NA TRBJ2-7 TRBD1 TRBV12-3/TRBV12-4 CASRSQGISSYEQYF TGTGCCAGCAGATCACAGGGGATCTCTTCCTACGAGCAGTACTTC
NA TRBJ1-6 NA TRBV18 CASSPDYNSPLHF TGTGCCAGCTCACCAGACTATAATTCACCCCTCCACTTT
NA TRBJ2-5 NA TRBV7-3 CASSTSSGRGETQYF TGTGCCAGCAGCACCTCTTCAGGGCGAGGCGAGACCCAGTACTTC
NA TRBJ2-5 NA TRBV30 CAWRHKGPETQYF TGTGCCTGGAGACACAAAGGGCCGGAGACCCAGTACTTC
few TRBJ2-5 TRBD2 TRBV5-6 CASSSSGGRQETQYF TGTGCCAGCAGCTCGTCGGGGGGTCGGCAAGAGACCCAGTACTTC
NA TRBJ1-3 TRBD1 TRBV29-1 CSVRQGADSGNTIYF TGCAGCGTGAGACAGGGGGCCGATTCTGGAAACACCATATATTTT
NA TRBJ2-3 TRBD2 TRBV9 CASSVDGGSNPDTQYF TGTGCCAGCAGCGTAGATGGCGGGAGTAACCCAGATACGCAGTATTTT
NA TRBJ2-3 TRBD2 TRBV9 CASSDRTSSSDTQYF TGTGCCAGCAGCGACCGGACTAGCAGTTCAGATACGCAGTATTTT
once TRBJ1-1 TRBD1 TRBV5-1 CASSLYPGGSTEAFF TGCGCCAGCAGCTTGTATCCAGGGGGCAGTACTGAAGCTTTCTTT
once TRBJ2-1 TRBD1 TRBV2 CASSDRDRGREQFF TGTGCCAGCAGTGACCGGGACAGGGGTAGGGAGCAGTTCTTC
NA TRBJ1-1 NA TRBV30 CAWSVHGKTEAFF TGTGCCTGGAGTGTACATGGGAAAACTGAAGCTTTCTTT
NA TRBJ2-2 NA TRBV7-3 CASSLSGSGAGELFF TGTGCCAGCAGCTTAAGCGGCTCCGGGGCAGGGGAGCTGTTTTTT
NA TRBJ1-1 TRBD1 TRBV6-4 CASSPDRENTEAFF TGTGCCAGCAGTCCCGACAGGGAGAACACTGAAGCTTTCTTT
NA TRBJ1-2 TRBD1 TRBV5-4 CASSATGTASYYGYTF TGTGCCAGCAGTGCAACCGGGACAGCGTCCTACTATGGCTACACCTTC
NA TRBJ1-1 NA TRBV19 CASRTGPPHTEAFF TGTGCCAGTAGAACAGGGCCTCCACACACTGAAGCTTTCTTT
NA TRBJ2-2 TRBD1 TRBV5-1 CASSRITGTETGELFF TGCGCCAGCAGTCGAATCACCGGGACAGAGACCGGGGAGCTGTTTTTT
NA TRBJ1-4 NA TRBV11-2 CASSLIGATNEKLFF TGTGCCAGCAGCTTAATCGGTGCAACTAATGAAAAACTGTTTTTT
NA TRBJ1-2 NA TRBV7-9 CASSLDRGYTF TGTGCCAGCAGCTTAGACCGTGGCTACACCTTC
NA TRBJ2-1 TRBD1 TRBV20-1 CSARRTGGDEQFF TGCAGTGCTAGACGGACAGGGGGCGATGAGCAGTTCTTC
NA TRBJ1-1 NA TRBV29-1 CSVVMGQNTEAFF TGCAGCGTTGTAATGGGACAGAACACTGAAGCTTTCTTT
NA TRBJ1-1 NA TRBV18 CASSPLPGLTEAFF TGTGCCAGCTCACCGCTCCCGGGTTTGACTGAAGCTTTCTTT
NA TRBJ1-5 NA TRBV20-1 CSASLDQPQHF TGCAGTGCTAGTCTTGATCAGCCCCAGCATTTT
NA TRBJ2-7 TRBD1 TRBV7-9 CASSFKDRIGYEQYF TGTGCCAGCAGCTTTAAGGACAGGATCGGCTACGAGCAGTACTTC
once TRBJ1-2 TRBD1 TRBV20-1 CSARDFSGGGYGYTF TGCAGTGCTAGAGATTTTTCAGGGGGCGGTTATGGCTACACCTTC
NA TRBJ1-2 NA TRBV7-2 CASSSYPLPGISYTF TGTGCCAGCAGTTCATACCCCCTGCCCGGGATCAGCTACACCTTC
NA TRBJ1-2 NA TRBV10-3 CAISESGTLVGYTF TGTGCCATCAGTGAGTCGGGGACACTGGTGGGCTACACCTTC
NA TRBJ1-2 NA TRBV4-1 CASSQDRGFTGYTF TGCGCCAGCAGCCAAGACCGGGGATTTACTGGCTACACCTTC
NA TRBJ2-1 NA TRBV30 CACKGSSYNEQFF TGTGCCTGCAAGGGGAGCTCCTACAATGAGCAGTTCTTC
NA TRBJ2-6 NA TRBV7-9 CASSFSGRSAGANVLTF TGTGCCAGCAGCTTTAGTGGTAGGAGTGCTGGGGCCAACGTCCTGACTTTC
NA TRBJ2-5 TRBD1 TRBV9 CASSVTGVETQYF TGTGCCAGCAGCGTAACAGGGGTAGAGACCCAGTACTTC
NA TRBJ1-1 TRBD1 TRBV30 CAWRADRAATEAFF TGTGCCTGGAGGGCCGACAGGGCTGCCACTGAAGCTTTCTTT
NA TRBJ2-1 NA TRBV7-6 CASRRGGSYNEQFF TGTGCCAGCAGAAGGGGGGGCTCCTACAATGAGCAGTTCTTC
NA TRBJ1-2 NA TRBV6-1 CASSVTGYGYTF TGTGCCAGCAGTGTAACAGGCTATGGCTACACCTTC
NA TRBJ2-5 NA TRBV4-1 CASSQDQGSGSQETQYF TGCGCCAGCAGCCAAGATCAAGGAAGCGGCAGCCAAGAGACCCAGTACTTC
NA TRBJ2-1 NA TRBV9 CASSVGGDGNNEQFF TGTGCCAGCAGCGTAGGGGGAGACGGGAACAATGAGCAGTTCTTC
NA TRBJ2-1 TRBD2 TRBV3-1 CASSQESGRPSHEQFF TGTGCCAGCAGCCAAGAGTCCGGGAGGCCCTCCCATGAGCAGTTCTTC
NA TRBJ1-2 NA TRBV12-3/TRBV12-4 CASSLGALYGYTF TGTGCCAGCAGTTTGGGAGCCCTCTATGGCTACACCTTC
NA TRBJ2-3 TRBD2 TRBV20-1 CSAPNRGSGGATDTQYF TGCAGTGCCCCGAATAGGGGTAGCGGGGGGGCCACAGATACGCAGTATTTT
NA TRBJ2-5 TRBD1 TRBV6-1 CASSEGTGGWETQYF TGTGCCAGCAGTGAGGGGACAGGGGGCTGGGAGACCCAGTACTTC
NA TRBJ2-1 NA TRBV24-1 CATSVIGHEQFF TGTGCCACCAGTGTCATAGGCCATGAGCAGTTCTTC
NA TRBJ1-6 NA TRBV12-3/TRBV12-4 CASKGEYNSPLHF TGTGCCAGCAAAGGGGAGTATAATTCACCCCTCCACTTT